Listed below are T cell receptor beta chains from one sample, sequenced in a study of cytomegalovirus exposure and HLA in healthy donors. Libraries were prepared by immunoSEQ multiplex PCR; TCRdb keeps only in-frame clonotypes and omits some of them. The sample has roughly 110,000 clones; about 74% are singletons. Material: PBMCs. These TCRs come from a woman aged 35 to 49 in good health and CMV-seropositive. Each CDR3 is given with its conserved first and last residue. D genes are given only for firm matches. Some rows mark clone size as missing; the rest say once, few, many or name a class of expanded clone.

>-|TRBD1|TRBV2|TRBJ1-5
CASSGPGQTFSNQPQHF
TGTGCCAGCAGTGGACCGGGACAGACTTTTAGCAATCAGCCCCAGCATTTT
>few|-|TRBV6-1|TRBJ1-5
CASSVGQSSSNQPQHF
TGTGCCAGCAGTGTTGGACAGAGCTCTAGCAATCAGCCCCAGCATTTT
>once|TRBD2|TRBV6-1|TRBJ2-7
CASKLAGPYEQYF
TGTGCCAGCAAACTAGCGGGGCCATACGAGCAGTACTTC
>-|TRBD1|TRBV29-1|TRBJ2-1
CSGSDRGYNEQFF
TGCAGCGGCTCGGACAGGGGTTACAATGAGCAGTTCTTC
>-|-|TRBV5-1|TRBJ2-3
CASSLGGPADTQYF
TGCGCCAGCAGCTTGGGGGGGCCCGCAGATACGCAGTATTTT
>-|-|TRBV29-1|TRBJ2-5
CSVEGQVIQETQYF
TGCAGCGTTGAGGGGCAGGTGATCCAAGAGACCCAGTACTTC
>-|-|TRBV28|TRBJ2-3
CASSYQGSDTQYF
TGTGCCAGCAGTTACCAGGGATCAGATACGCAGTATTTT
>-|-|TRBV7-2|TRBJ1-3
CASSEASGNTIYF
TGTGCCAGCAGCGAAGCTTCTGGAAACACCATATATTTT
>few|-|TRBV4-2|TRBJ2-7
CASSQDYEGHSTYEQYF
TGTGCCAGCAGCCAAGATTATGAAGGACACAGTACCTACGAGCAGTACTTC
>-|-|TRBV10-3|TRBJ1-2
CASHLEGSPYGYTF
TGTGCCTCCCACCTGGAGGGCAGCCCTTATGGCTACACCTTC
>-|TRBD1|TRBV5-4|TRBJ2-2
CATQGQRNTGELFF
TGTGCCACCCAGGGACAGAGGAACACCGGGGAGCTGTTTTTT
>-|TRBD1|TRBV27|TRBJ1-5
CASSIGQGLVQPQHF
TGTGCCAGCAGCATAGGACAGGGCCTGGTACAGCCCCAGCATTTT
>few|-|TRBV27|TRBJ1-5
CASKFRNSNQPQHF
TGTGCCAGCAAGTTCAGGAATAGCAATCAGCCCCAGCATTTT
>-|TRBD2|TRBV10-1|TRBJ2-7
CASSEGGGLYEQYF
TGCGCCAGCAGTGAGGGCGGGGGACTCTACGAGCAGTACTTC
>-|-|TRBV12-2|TRBJ2-7
CASRLGSGYGQYF
TGTGCAAGTCGCTTAGGCTCAGGGTATGGGCAGTACTTC
>few|-|TRBV25-1|TRBJ1-1
CASSDSGLGLGGTEAFF
TGTGCCAGCAGTGATTCGGGACTGGGACTGGGGGGCACTGAAGCTTTCTTT
>-|TRBD2|TRBV30|TRBJ2-5
CAWCPSGIQETQYF
TGTGCCTGGTGCCCTAGCGGGATTCAAGAGACCCAGTACTTC
>few|-|TRBV6-5|TRBJ1-1
CASIFTRRTEAFF
TGTGCCAGCATATTTACTAGACGGACTGAAGCTTTCTTT
>few|-|TRBV7-9|TRBJ2-2
CASSPRGLIELFF
TGTGCCAGCAGCCCAAGGGGTCTTATCGAGCTGTTTTTT
>-|-|TRBV29-1|TRBJ1-2
CSLAGGGNYGYTF
TGCAGCCTTGCCGGGGGAGGTAACTATGGCTACACCTTC
>-|-|TRBV5-1|TRBJ1-1
CASSFTQRGSTEAFF
TGCGCCAGCAGCTTCACACAGAGAGGGTCCACTGAAGCTTTCTTT
>-|TRBD2|TRBV18|TRBJ2-1
CASSPSGRGFMSSYNEQFF
TGTGCCAGCTCACCATCGGGGAGGGGCTTTATGAGCTCCTACAATGAGCAGTTCTTC
>-|-|TRBV5-1|TRBJ2-1
CASSLRSEQFF
TGCGCCAGCAGCCTAAGGAGTGAGCAGTTCTTC
>few|-|TRBV5-1|TRBJ1-4
CASSLGGDYEKLFF
TGCGCCAGCAGCTTAGGGGGTGATTATGAAAAACTGTTTTTT
>-|-|TRBV2|TRBJ2-3
CASSESTSTDTQYF
TGTGCCAGCAGTGAAAGTACTAGCACAGATACGCAGTATTTT